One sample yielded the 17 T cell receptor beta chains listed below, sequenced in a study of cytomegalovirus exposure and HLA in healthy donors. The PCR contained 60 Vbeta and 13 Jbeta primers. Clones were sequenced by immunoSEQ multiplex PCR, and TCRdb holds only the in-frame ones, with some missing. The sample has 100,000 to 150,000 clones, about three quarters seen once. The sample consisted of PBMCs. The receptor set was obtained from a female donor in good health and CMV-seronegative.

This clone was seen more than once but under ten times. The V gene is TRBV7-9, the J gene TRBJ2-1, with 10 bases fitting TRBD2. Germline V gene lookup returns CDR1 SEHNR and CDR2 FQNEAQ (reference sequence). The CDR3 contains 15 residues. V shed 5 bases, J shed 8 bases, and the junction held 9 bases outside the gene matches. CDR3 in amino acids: CASSPLSGGAHEQFF. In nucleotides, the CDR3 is TGTGCCAGCAGCCCCCTCAGCGGGGGGGCCCATGAGCAGTTCTTC.

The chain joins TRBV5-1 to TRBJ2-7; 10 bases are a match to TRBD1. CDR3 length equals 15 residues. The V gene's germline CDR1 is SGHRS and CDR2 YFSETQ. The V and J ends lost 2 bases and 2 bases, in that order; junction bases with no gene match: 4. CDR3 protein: CASSFVTGGAYEQYF. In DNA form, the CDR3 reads TGCGCCAGCAGCTTTGTGACAGGGGGCGCCTACGAGCAGTACTTC.

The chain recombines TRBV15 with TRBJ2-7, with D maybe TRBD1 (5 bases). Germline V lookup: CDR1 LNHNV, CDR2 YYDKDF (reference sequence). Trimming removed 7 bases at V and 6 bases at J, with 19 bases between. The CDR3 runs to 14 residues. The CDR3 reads CATTAGSERGEQYF. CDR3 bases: TGTGCCACCACCGCAGGGTCAGAGAGAGGCGAGCAGTACTTC.

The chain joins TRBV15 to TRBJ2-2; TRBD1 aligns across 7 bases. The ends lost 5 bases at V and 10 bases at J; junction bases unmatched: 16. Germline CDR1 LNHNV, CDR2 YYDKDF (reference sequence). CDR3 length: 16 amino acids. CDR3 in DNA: TGTGCCACCAGCGGCCCCTACAGGGGTCTACACGCGGAGCTGTTTTTT. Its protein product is CATSGPYRGLHAELFF.

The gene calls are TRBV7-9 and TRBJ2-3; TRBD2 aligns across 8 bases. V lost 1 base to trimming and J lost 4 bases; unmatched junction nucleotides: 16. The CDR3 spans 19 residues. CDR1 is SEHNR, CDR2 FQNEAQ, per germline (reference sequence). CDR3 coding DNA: TGTGCCAGCAGCTTAGGTTGGGGGGGGATAGCGGGGCTTGCAGATACGCAGTATTTT. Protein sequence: CASSLGWGGIAGLADTQYF.

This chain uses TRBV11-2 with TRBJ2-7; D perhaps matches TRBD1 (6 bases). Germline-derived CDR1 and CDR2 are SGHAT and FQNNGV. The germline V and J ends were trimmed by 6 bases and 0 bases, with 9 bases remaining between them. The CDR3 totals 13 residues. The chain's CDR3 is CASRRQVSYEQYF. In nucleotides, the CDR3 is TGTGCCAGCAGGCGACAGGTCTCCTACGAGCAGTACTTC.

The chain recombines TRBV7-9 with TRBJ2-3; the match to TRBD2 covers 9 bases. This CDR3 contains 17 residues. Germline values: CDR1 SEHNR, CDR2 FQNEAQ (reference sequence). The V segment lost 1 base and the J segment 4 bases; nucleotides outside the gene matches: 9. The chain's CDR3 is CASSLVYGGGAPDTQYF. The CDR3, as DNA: TGTGCCAGCAGCTTAGTTTATGGCGGGGGGGCCCCAGATACGCAGTATTTT.

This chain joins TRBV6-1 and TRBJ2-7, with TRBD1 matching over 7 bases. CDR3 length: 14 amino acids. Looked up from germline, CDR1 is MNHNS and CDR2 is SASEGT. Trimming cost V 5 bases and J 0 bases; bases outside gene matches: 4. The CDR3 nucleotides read TGTGCCAGCAGTACCGGGACAGCCTCCTACGAGCAGTACTTC. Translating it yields CASSTGTASYEQYF.

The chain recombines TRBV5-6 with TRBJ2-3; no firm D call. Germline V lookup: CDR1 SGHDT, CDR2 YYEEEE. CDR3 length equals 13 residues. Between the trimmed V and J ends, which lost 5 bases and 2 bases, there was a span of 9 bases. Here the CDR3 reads CASSQYNTDTQYF. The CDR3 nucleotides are TGTGCCAGCAGTCAGTACAACACAGATACGCAGTATTTT.

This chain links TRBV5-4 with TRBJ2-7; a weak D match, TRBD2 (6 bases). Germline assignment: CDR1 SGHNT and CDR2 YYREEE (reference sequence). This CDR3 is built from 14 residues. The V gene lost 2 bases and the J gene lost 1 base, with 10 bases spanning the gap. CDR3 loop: CASSLGGVSYEQYF. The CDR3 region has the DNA TGTGCCAGCAGCTTAGGAGGGGTTTCCTACGAGCAGTACTTC. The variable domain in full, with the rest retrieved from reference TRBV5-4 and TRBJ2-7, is ETGVTQSPTHLIKTRGQQVTLRCSSQSGHNTVSWYQQALGQGPQFIFQYYREEENGRGNFPPRFSGLQFPNYSSELNVNALELDDSALYLCASSLGGVSYEQYFGPGTRLTVT.

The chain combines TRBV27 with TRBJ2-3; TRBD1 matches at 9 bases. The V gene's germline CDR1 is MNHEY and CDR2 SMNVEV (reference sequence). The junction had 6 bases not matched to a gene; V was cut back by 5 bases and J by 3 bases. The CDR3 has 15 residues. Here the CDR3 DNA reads TGTGCCAGCAGTCGGCCGGGACAGGGTACAGATACGCAGTATTTT. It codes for CASSRPGQGTDTQYF.

This CDR3 reads CASSAGLRVPEAFF. The CDR3 coding sequence is TGTGCCAGCAGTGCGGGGCTTAGGGTCCCTGAAGCTTTCTTT. V gene TRBV6-6 combines with J gene TRBJ1-1; a possible D gene is TRBD1 (5 bases). The germline V and J ends were trimmed by 5 bases and 6 bases, with 16 bases remaining between them. The CDR3 covers 14 residues. The germline V gene has CDR1 MNHNY and CDR2 SVGAGI (reference sequence).

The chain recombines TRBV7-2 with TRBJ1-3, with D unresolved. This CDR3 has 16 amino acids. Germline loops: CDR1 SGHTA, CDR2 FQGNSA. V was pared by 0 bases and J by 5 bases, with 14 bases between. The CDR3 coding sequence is TGTGCCAGCAGCTTAGCTCTGGGAGGGATGAGAAACACCATATATTTT. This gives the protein CASSLALGGMRNTIYF.

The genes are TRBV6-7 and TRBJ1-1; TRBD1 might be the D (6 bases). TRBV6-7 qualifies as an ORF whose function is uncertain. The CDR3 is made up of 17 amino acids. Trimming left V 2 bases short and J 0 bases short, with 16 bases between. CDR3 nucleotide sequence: TGTGCCAGCAGTTACCGGGGACAACTTCGGATGAACACTGAAGCTTTCTTT. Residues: CASSYRGQLRMNTEAFF.

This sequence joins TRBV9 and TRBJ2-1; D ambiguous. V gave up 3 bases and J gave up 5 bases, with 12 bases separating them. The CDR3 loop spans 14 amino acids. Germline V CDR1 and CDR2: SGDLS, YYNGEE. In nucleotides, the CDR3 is TGTGCCAGCAGCGCGACTCCTCCGAACAATGAGCAGTTCTTC. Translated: CASSATPPNNEQFF. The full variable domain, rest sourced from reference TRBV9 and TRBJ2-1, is DSGVTQTPKHLITATGQRVTLRCSPRSGDLSVYWYQQSLDQGLQFLIQYYNGEERAKGNILERFSAQQFPDLHSELNLSSLELGDSALYFCASSATPPNNEQFFGPGTRLTVL.

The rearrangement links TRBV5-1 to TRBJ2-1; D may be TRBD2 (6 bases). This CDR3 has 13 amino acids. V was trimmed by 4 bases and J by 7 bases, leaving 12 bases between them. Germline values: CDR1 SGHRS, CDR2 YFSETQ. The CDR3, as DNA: TGCGCCAGCAGCGCCGGGACTTCTAATGAGCAGTTCTTC. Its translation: CASSAGTSNEQFF.

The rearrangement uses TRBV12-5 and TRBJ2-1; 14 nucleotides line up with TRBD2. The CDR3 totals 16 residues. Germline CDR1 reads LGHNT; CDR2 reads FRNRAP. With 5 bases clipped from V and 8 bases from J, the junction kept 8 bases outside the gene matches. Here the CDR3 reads CASGPGTSGGWDEQFF. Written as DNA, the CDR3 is TGTGCTAGTGGTCCCGGGACTAGCGGGGGTTGGGATGAGCAGTTCTTC.